A selection of T cell receptor beta chains follows, all from one sample in a study of shared clonotypes between healthy human individuals. Assay: immunoSEQ multiplex PCR; the TCRdb copy retains only in-frame clones and omits some. The sample records roughly 2.2 million clones, approximately 93% being singletons. Sequences were obtained from naive CD4+ T cells from PBMCs. Receptor source: a man younger than 35 in good health. Some clones in this sample may be carry-over from other donors' samples. Each CDR3 is given with its conserved first and last residue. The size of a clone is reported for some rows only, either as once, few or many, or as a class for expanded clones.

V gene | clone size | CDR3 protein
TRBV28 | - | CASSSSSGGPTYEQYF
TRBV6-4 | - | CASSDPTEGGYTF
TRBV6-1 | - | CATQAQSNTGELFF
TRBV7-8 | few | CASSSGTGREAFF
TRBV7-8 | - | CASSLLGQGTTEQFF
TRBV30 | - | CAWSADRGPYQETQYF
TRBV9 | - | CASSVEGFSGNTIYF
TRBV4-1 | - | CASSQVDREQETQYF
TRBV5-1 | - | CASSPGTENTEAFF
TRBV19 | - | CASTGQVNQPQHF
TRBV5-4 | once | CASSPTMTRGAYEQYF
TRBV6-5 | - | CASSSPRPTDTQYF
TRBV7-3 | - | CASSSSGRASGTQYF
TRBV9 | - | CASSVGYSGNTIYF
TRBV9 | - | CASSARTRGDTQYF
TRBV7-9 | few | CASSSTGNNQPQHF
TRBV6-1 | - | CASTRQSGELFF
TRBV2 | - | CASSFSSYEQYF
TRBV7-6 | - | CASSQVVRVTDTQYF
TRBV27 | - | CASSHTRTSGGNEQFF
TRBV28 | - | CASSQLVYEQYF
TRBV25-1 | - | CASSESGTSYGYTF
TRBV5-6 | - | CASSLARVRSTEAFF
TRBV7-3 | - | CASSHLAGLYNEQFF
TRBV7-2 | once | CASSLALSGGAFF
TRBV27 | - | CASSYGTGRAEQYF
TRBV18 | - | CASSPPDLREAFF
TRBV5-8 | - | CASRTPIDQIGYGYTF
TRBV7-6 | few | CASSLAPGAGSNQPQHF
TRBV6-5 | few | CASRRTGLLGYTF
TRBV7-9 | - | CASSLTVTSGSDF
TRBV28 | - | CASSLTGLASYEQYF
TRBV2 | - | CASMGRSGNTIYF
TRBV7-3 | - | CASSLSRLNEQFF
TRBV5-1 | - | CASRPGAGANVLTF
TRBV29-1 | - | CSVESSEEETQYF
TRBV11-2 | - | CASSLRPSGDTIYF
TRBV5-1 | - | CASSTGLVTDTQYF
TRBV18 | - | CASSPRLAGVQPSTYEQYF
TRBV28 | - | CASSNAGTWGYEQYF
TRBV10-3 | once | CAINLEGRGTGELFF
TRBV4-3 | - | CASSQGFFGGSTDTQYF
TRBV6-5 | - | CASSYWGGNIQYF
TRBV29-1 | - | CSVAGTSGMYEQFF
TRBV6-5 | once | CASSMQPGDPMPHTF
TRBV11-3 | - | CASSLGTGGGNTIYF
TRBV7-9 | - | CASTPGRRDTQYF
TRBV14 | few | CASSQTAGAFF
TRBV28 | - | CASSPGQGRNQPQHF
TRBV10-1 | - | CASSGPGLERQYF
TRBV28 | - | CASSLVETGELFF
TRBV25-1 | - | CASSYRGPGEQFF
TRBV6-5 | - | CASSYSGVSNYGYTF
TRBV7-2 | - | CASSSDRDHEQYF